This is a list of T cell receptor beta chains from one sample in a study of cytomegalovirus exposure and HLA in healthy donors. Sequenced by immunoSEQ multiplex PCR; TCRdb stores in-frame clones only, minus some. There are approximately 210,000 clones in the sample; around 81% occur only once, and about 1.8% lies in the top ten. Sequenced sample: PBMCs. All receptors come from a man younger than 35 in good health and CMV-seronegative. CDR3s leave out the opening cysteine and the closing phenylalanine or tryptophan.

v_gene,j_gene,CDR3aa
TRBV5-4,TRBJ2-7,ASSLGGTSGYLYEQY
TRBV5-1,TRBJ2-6,ASSLDLSGANVLT
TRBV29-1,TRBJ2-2,SVQRGTNTGELF
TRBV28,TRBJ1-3,ASGPLQGPRNTIY
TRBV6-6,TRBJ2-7,ASSPRGASYEQY
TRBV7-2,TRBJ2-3,ASSSSRASDTQY
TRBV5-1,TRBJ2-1,ASSSGTSGRDNEQF
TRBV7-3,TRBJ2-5,ASSLSGKETQY
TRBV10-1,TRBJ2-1,ASSPLPGTGGNEQF
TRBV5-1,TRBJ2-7,ASSLLADSYEQY
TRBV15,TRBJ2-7,ATSRVRGNYEQY
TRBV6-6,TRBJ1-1,ASMVAAKKNTEAF
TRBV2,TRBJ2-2,ASSEESTVF
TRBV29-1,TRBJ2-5,SVVFRGAMYQETQY
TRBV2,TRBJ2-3,ASSASTRTDTQY
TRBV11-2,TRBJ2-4,ATSGVVAKNIQY
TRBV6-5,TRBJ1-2,ARYNREWGYT
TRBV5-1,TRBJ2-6,ASSLDGRSGASVLT
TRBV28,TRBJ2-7,ASGSGEQY
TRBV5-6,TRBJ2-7,ASSWGTSGFTYEQY
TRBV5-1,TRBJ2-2,ASSSGQGTGELF
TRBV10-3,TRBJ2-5,AISEFRRGGLETQY
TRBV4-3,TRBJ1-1,ASSTGFMNTEAF
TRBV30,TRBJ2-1,AWTWDYQYNEQF
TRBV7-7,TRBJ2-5,ASSVDRQETQY
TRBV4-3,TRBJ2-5,ASSQNSAGIQETQY